This is a list of T cell receptor beta chains from one sample in a study of a mutant IDH1 vaccine in newly diagnosed glioma. Sequencing used immunoSEQ multiplex PCR; TCRdb keeps in-frame clones, though not all of them. The sample has tens of thousands of clones, roughly 93% seen once. This specimen was PBMCs, taken from a glioma patient treated with radiotherapy, temozolomide or both. The source is a man in his forties or fifties with glioma. The CDR3 runs from the conserved cysteine through the conserved F or W.

v_call cdr3_length cdr3_aa
TRBV12-5 15 CASGLSWPNTGELFF
TRBV19 15 CASSMEDTRTDTQYF
TRBV10-3 13 CAIRFDEYNEQFF
TRBV19 13 CASQTVRGTEAFF
TRBV5-4 15 CASSLAGVGDTEAFF
TRBV6-1 13 CASSPSRGIGAFF
TRBV9 15 CASSPTLAGVSEQFF
TRBV6-4 15 CASSEFAGGSDTQYF
TRBV6-1 13 CASSEAVNTEAFF
TRBV7-9 14 CASSYRYPEETQYF
TRBV9 15 CASSIGTGLYYEQYF
TRBV9 13 CASSVAGSYEQYF
TRBV7-9 12 CASSYDRETQYF
TRBV18 15 CASSPLAGDKETQYF
TRBV30 17 CAWSPGERRGVSYEQYF
TRBV4-3 15 CASSPYRAAVTEAFF
TRBV4-1 16 CASSQGETSDYNEQFF
TRBV25-1 11 CASSVARTQYF
TRBV4-3 17 CASSRVMDRERGETQYF
TRBV7-9 17 CASRAGGLAGDWYEQYF
TRBV2 16 CASSEFLVGAGFGQYF
TRBV7-2 13 CASSSGQNYGYTF
TRBV12-5 14 CASGLIPRGYGYTF
TRBV2 13 CASRQERNSPLHF
TRBV4-1 17 CASSQARTSGRAYEQYF
TRBV2 21 CASSNTLLGLAGAPGANVLTF
TRBV2 15 CASSAGLPGRAEAFF
TRBV5-6 15 CASSFATGPNYGYTF
TRBV7-8 16 CASSMPPNRLNTEAFF
TRBV27 15 CASSLGTDRLDGYTF
TRBV19 13 CASSSTGANVLTF
TRBV28 16 CASRYTMSAGTGELFF
TRBV7-9 14 CASSLAGAKNIQYF
TRBV6-5 13 CASSTTGHTEAFF
TRBV19 14 CASSPASLENIQYF
TRBV9 14 CASSLGQGAYGYTF
TRBV5-1 14 CASSLLGTGDGYTF
TRBV6-5 14 CASSYSGPTGELFF
TRBV30 13 CAFSGGVQETQYF
TRBV7-2 14 CASSLNRVGAEAFF
TRBV2 13 CASSVRQEVEAFF
TRBV30 13 CAWSKGRSYEQYF
TRBV2 12 CASSEANEKLFF
TRBV2 15 CASSEEGRVNTEAFF
TRBV7-2 13 CASSLGGQETQYF
TRBV5-5 17 CASSVRQGSFMNTEAFF
TRBV19 15 CASSKRTGGGETQYF
TRBV19 16 CASHDPTGPSRYGYTF
TRBV19 14 CASSSDSYNSPLHF
TRBV6-5 13 CASSWGQNTEAFF
TRBV5-1 15 CASSLKAGPNNEQFF
TRBV4-3 13 CASSHQIGGELFF
TRBV11-2 15 CASSLGGPGNTEAFF